These 27 T cell receptor beta chains originate from one sample sequenced in a study of T cell responses to AZD1222 COVID-19 vaccine. Assay used: immunoSEQ multiplex PCR; TCRdb lists only in-frame clones, some missing. This sample has 150,000 or so clones, with 80% to 90% found just once. Sequences were derived from peripheral blood, sampled on day 0 of AZD1222 vaccination. These receptor sequences come from an adult in good health.

This clone was found a few times. The chain links TRBV19 to TRBJ2-7, with a tentative D call TRBD2 (6 bases). V was shortened by 4 bases and J by 2 bases, with 21 bases between the two germline ends. Germline assignment: CDR1 LNHDA and CDR2 SQIVND (reference sequence). The CDR3 extends over 17 amino acids. CDR3 region: CASSNGTPLTSPYEQYF. In nucleotides, the CDR3 is TGTGCCAGTAGTAACGGGACTCCACTAACGTCCCCCTACGAGCAGTACTTC.

The chain uses TRBV2 and TRBJ2-7; TRBD1 or TRBD2 may be the D gene (5 bases each). The CDR3 consists of 15 residues. V lost 6 bases and J lost 5, with 20 bases in between. CDR1 SNHLY and CDR2 FYNNEI come from the germline V gene. This CDR3 reads CASRGDLGRANEQYF. CDR3 DNA: TGTGCCAGCAGGGGGGATTTGGGCAGGGCGAACGAGCAGTACTTC.

The chain couples TRBV7-7 to TRBJ1-2; possibly TRBD1 for D (6 bases). V was clipped by 6 bases and J by 0 bases, with 17 bases between them. The CDR3 covers 16 residues. CDR1 and CDR2 (germline): SSHAT, FNYEAQ (reference sequence). The CDR3 bases are TGTGCCAGCAGGCCCCGTGGCCAGGGGCCTAACTATGGCTACACCTTC. This translates into CASRPRGQGPNYGYTF.

The J gene is TRBJ1-1, the V gene TRBV5-5; 8 bases line up with TRBD1. The CDR3 has 15 amino acids. V gave up 0 bases and J gave up 4 bases; unmatched junction bases: 5. From germline, CDR1 is SGHKS and CDR2 YYEKEE (reference sequence). CDR3 nucleotide sequence: TGTGCCAGCAGCTTGGAGGCAGGGGGCTCCACTGAAGCTTTCTTT. It yields the protein CASSLEAGGSTEAFF.

The table lists this clone with a few counts. The chain is built from TRBV6-1 and TRBJ1-6; D is perhaps TRBD1 (5 bases). Trimming removed 1 base from V and 10 bases from J, with 17 bases in between. This CDR3 spans 16 amino acids. Per the germline V gene, CDR1 is MNHNS and CDR2 is SASEGT. The CDR3 nucleotides read TGTGCCAGCAGTGAAGGGACACTCCTAAATCGGTCACCCCTCCACTTT. The encoded protein is CASSEGTLLNRSPLHF.

CDR3 coding DNA: TGCAGTGCTAGTATCTTCGCCCCCTCCTACAATGAGCAGTTCTTC. It translates to CSASIFAPSYNEQFF. The chain is built from TRBV20-1 and TRBJ2-1; D gene uncertain. The V end was cut by 3 bases, the J end by 0 bases, with 12 bases between. This CDR3 is built from 15 residues. CDR1 is DFQATT and CDR2 is SNEGSKA in the germline V gene (reference sequence).

The chain links TRBV6-5 to TRBJ1-1; 8 bases are shared with TRBD1. Trimming cost V 2 bases and J 0 bases; bases outside gene matches: 2. Germline-derived CDR1 and CDR2 are MNHEY and SVGAGI. CDR3 length: 15 residues. The CDR3 DNA is TGTGCCAGCAGTTACAGGACAGGGATGAACACTGAAGCTTTCTTT. The encoded protein is CASSYRTGMNTEAFF.

The chain couples TRBV6-2 or TRBV6-3 to TRBJ1-3, with D perhaps TRBD1 (6 bases). Germline V gene data show CDR1 as MNHEY and CDR2 as SVGEGT. Trimming removed 5 bases at V and 3 bases at J, with 14 bases between. This CDR3 is built from 15 residues. CDR3: CASSNPWTVGNTIYF. The CDR3, as DNA: TGTGCCAGCAGTAACCCATGGACAGTTGGAAACACCATATATTTT.

V is TRBV7-6 and J is TRBJ1-4; 10 nucleotides line up with TRBD1. Germline loops: CDR1 SGHVS, CDR2 FNYEAQ. V was clipped by 0 bases and J by 5 bases; unmatched bases: 9. This CDR3 is 18 amino acids long. The CDR3 DNA reads as TGTGCCAGCAGCTTAGCCCCCCCGACAGGGGGCCGCAATGAAAAACTGTTTTTT. It is translated as CASSLAPPTGGRNEKLFF.

The chain uses TRBV24-1 and TRBJ1-4; TRBD1 agrees at 8 bases. After removal of 4 bases from V and 8 bases from J, the junction contained 8 bases not matched to a gene. Germline V gene lookup returns CDR1 KGHDR and CDR2 SFDVKD. This CDR3 spans 15 amino acids. Here the CDR3 reads CATSDQTGDGEKLFF. DNA of the CDR3: TGTGCCACCAGTGACCAGACAGGGGATGGCGAAAAACTGTTTTTT.

The rearrangement links TRBV9 to TRBJ2-7; D not resolved. CDR3 length: 15 amino acids. Germline CDR1 and CDR2: SGDLS and YYNGEE. The V end was cut by 2 bases, the J end by 5 bases, with 17 bases between. CDR3 sequence reads: CASSVVPGNVHEQYF. Here the CDR3 DNA reads TGTGCCAGCAGCGTCGTACCCGGAAATGTCCACGAGCAGTACTTC. The whole variable domain, filled in from reference TRBV9 and TRBJ2-7, reads DSGVTQTPKHLITATGQRVTLRCSPRSGDLSVYWYQQSLDQGLQFLIQYYNGEERAKGNILERFSAQQFPDLHSELNLSSLELGDSALYFCASSVVPGNVHEQYFGPGTRLTVT.

The chain couples TRBV4-3 to TRBJ1-1, with D perhaps matching TRBD1 (5 bases). Germline V gene lookup returns CDR1 LGHNA and CDR2 YSLEER. The CDR3 runs to 17 residues. The ends were cut back, 0 bases at V and 5 bases at J, with 19 bases in the middle. The CDR3 region has the DNA TGCGCCAGCAGCCAAGAAGGAGACAGCAAAGGGGCGACTGAAGCTTTCTTT. Translating gives CASSQEGDSKGATEAFF.

V gene TRBV9 combines with J gene TRBJ2-7, with TRBD2 identical over 11 bases. The ends lost 0 bases at V and 0 bases at J; junction bases unmatched: 5. The CDR3 has 17 residues. The germline V gene encodes CDR1 SGDLS and CDR2 YYNGEE. This chain's CDR3 is CASSVVGLAGRSYEQYF. The DNA of the CDR3 is TGTGCCAGCAGCGTAGTAGGACTAGCGGGCCGCTCCTACGAGCAGTACTTC.

The rearrangement uses TRBV6-6 and TRBJ1-6; no clear D gene. The V end lost 2 bases, the J end lost 10 bases, and 18 bases lay between the germline ends. There are 16 residues in the CDR3. Germline V gene data show CDR1 as MNHNY and CDR2 as SVGAGI (reference sequence). The CDR3 sequence: CASSYPPTRPGSPLHF. The CDR3 DNA sequence: TGTGCCAGCAGTTACCCCCCTACAAGGCCTGGGTCACCCCTCCACTTT.

This clone came up a few times. V and J are TRBV7-2 and TRBJ1-2, with D possibly being TRBD1 (6 bases). This CDR3 is 17 amino acids long. Trimming took 2 bases from V and 1 from J, leaving 17 bases between them. Germline V gene data show CDR1 as SGHTA and CDR2 as FQGNSA. The CDR3 loop reads CASSLTPGDLLNYGYTF. The CDR3 bases are TGTGCCAGCAGCTTAACCCCAGGGGACCTACTTAACTATGGCTACACCTTC.

The chain is built from TRBV9 and TRBJ1-2, with TRBD1 matching over 9 bases. Germline V lookup: CDR1 SGDLS, CDR2 YYNGEE. Losses at the gene ends were 4 bases for V and 7 bases for J; bases not matched to a gene: 8. The CDR3 is 14 amino acids. CDR3 protein: CASSPRQGGSGYTF. The CDR3 DNA sequence: TGTGCCAGCAGCCCAAGACAGGGGGGTAGTGGCTACACCTTC.

This chain connects TRBV12-3 or TRBV12-4 to TRBJ1-5; D gene unclear. Trimming cost V 6 bases and J 4 bases, with 7 bases left between them. The CDR3 runs to 12 residues. The CDR3 DNA reads TGTGCCAGCAGGGGAGGGAATCAGCCCCAGCATTTT. It codes for CASRGGNQPQHF.

The chain couples TRBV14 to TRBJ1-3; D is undetermined. V lost 10 bases and J 1 base, leaving 14 bases between the germline ends. The germline V gene has CDR1 SGHDN and CDR2 FVKESK. The CDR3 contains 14 residues. CDR3 protein: CATARGSSGNTIYF. DNA for the CDR3: TGTGCCACCGCGCGGGGTTCTTCTGGAAACACCATATATTTT. The whole variable domain, remainder taken from reference TRBV14 and TRBJ1-3, is EAGVTQFPSHSVIEKGQTVTLRCDPISGHDNLYWYRRVMGKEIKFLLHFVKESKQDESGMPNNRFLAERTGGTYSTLKVQPAELEDSGVYFCATARGSSGNTIYFGEGSWLTVV.

The chain combines TRBV7-9 with TRBJ1-1, with D possibly being TRBD1 (6 bases). CDR3 length equals 14 residues. V was cut by 3 bases and J by 5 bases, with 13 bases left in between. Germline V gives CDR1 SEHNR, CDR2 FQNEAQ (reference sequence). DNA for the CDR3: TGTGCCAGCAGCTTGGTCGGCCAGGGGACTGAAGCTTTCTTT. Its protein is CASSLVGQGTEAFF.

In this sample, this clone turned up once. The chain carries TRBV20-1 and TRBJ1-1; 9 bases align to TRBD1. CDR3 length equals 11 residues. Germline V gene sequence: CDR1 DFQATT, CDR2 SNEGSKA (reference sequence). V gave up 5 bases and J gave up 8 bases; unmatched junction bases: 3. The CDR3 bases are TGCAGTGCTCGCGACAGGGGGGAAGCTTTCTTT. It codes for CSARDRGEAFF.

The chain links TRBV15 to TRBJ2-1; D unclear. The V gene's germline CDR1 is LNHNV and CDR2 YYDKDF (reference sequence). Trimming left V 3 bases short and J 0 bases short, with 15 bases between. CDR3 length equals 17 residues. The DNA for the CDR3 is TGTGCCACCAGCAGGAAAAGCTCGACCCACTCCTACAATGAGCAGTTCTTC. Translated: CATSRKSSTHSYNEQFF.

CDR3 nucleotide sequence: TGCGCCAGCAGCTTGATGTCGGCAGGGGTCTCTTATTCACCCCTCCACTTT. It yields the protein CASSLMSAGVSYSPLHF. This chain uses TRBV5-1 with TRBJ1-6, with D tentatively TRBD1 (6 bases). This CDR3 contains 17 residues. Between the trimmed V and J ends, which lost 1 base and 8 bases, there was a span of 19 bases. Per the germline V gene, CDR1 is SGHRS and CDR2 is YFSETQ.

The chain recombines TRBV7-8 with TRBJ2-1; D perhaps matches TRBD2 (6 bases). Germline V lookup: CDR1 SGHVS, CDR2 FQNEAQ. This CDR3 comprises 15 residues. With 2 bases removed from V and 3 bases from J, the gap between germline ends came to 11 bases. Here the CDR3 reads CASSLRSGVYNEQFF. Written as DNA, the CDR3 is TGTGCCAGCAGCTTAAGATCGGGGGTCTACAATGAGCAGTTCTTC.

This clone was seen more than once but under ten times. The CDR3 coding sequence is TGTGCCAGCAGTAAGGACGCATATACCTACGAGCAGTACTTC. Translation: CASSKDAYTYEQYF. This rearrangement joins TRBV2 to TRBJ2-7; D not certain. CDR1 is SNHLY, CDR2 FYNNEI, per germline. Trimming removed 5 bases at V and 2 bases at J, with 13 bases between. The CDR3 covers 14 residues.

V usage is TRBV7-8 and J usage is TRBJ2-7; maybe TRBD2 (6 bases). The CDR3 totals 14 residues. Germline V gene sequence: CDR1 SGHVS, CDR2 FQNEAQ. V gave up 3 bases and J gave up 4 bases, with 13 bases separating them. CDR3 in amino acids: CASSFPGEGYEQYF. The CDR3 region has the DNA TGTGCCAGCAGCTTCCCGGGAGAGGGTTACGAGCAGTACTTC.

The chain carries TRBV6-5 and TRBJ2-7; 10 nucleotides align to TRBD2. The CDR3 sequence is 15 residues long. V dropped 1 base and J dropped 7; count of bases not matched to a gene: 7. Germline V CDR1 and CDR2: MNHEY, SVGAGI. The CDR3 sequence is CASSYYRTSGLEQYF. DNA for the CDR3: TGTGCCAGCAGTTACTACCGGACTAGCGGTCTGGAGCAGTACTTC.

The chain uses TRBV5-1 and TRBJ1-1; D ambiguous. Germline-derived CDR1 and CDR2 are SGHRS and YFSETQ. Trimming took off 2 bases at V and 1 base at J, with 9 bases between the two ends. The CDR3 extends over 14 amino acids. As DNA, the CDR3 is TGCGCCAGCAGCTTTTCCCCAGGGAACACTGAAGCTTTCTTT. Translated: CASSFSPGNTEAFF.